A selection of T cell receptor beta chains follows, all from one sample in a study of identical twins. TCRdb redid the calling of the 5' RACE reads with MiXCR, one entry per CDR3 protein. The sample carries fewer than 250,000 distinct CDR3 sequences, roughly 15% recorded once. These data also formed part of another study, on T cells expressing NK-cell markers.

Sequencing was carried out using CD8+ T cells sorted from blood. The receptors originated from a woman between 18 and 30 years old in good health. Each CDR3 is given with its conserved first and last residue. D genes are given only for firm matches. The size field is filled for only some rows; it gives once, few, many or a size class.

clone_size,v_call,cdr3_length,d_call,j_call,cdr3_aa,cdr3_nt
many,TRBV29-1,15,.,TRBJ2-1,CSVESTDIGSNEQFF,TGCAGCGTTGAATCTACGGACATCGGATCGAATGAGCAGTTCTTC
many,TRBV25-1,14,.,TRBJ2-1,CASSGAGEYNEQFF,TGTGCCAGCAGTGGGGCAGGGGAGTACAATGAGCAGTTCTTC
few,TRBV27,16,TRBD2,TRBJ2-1,CASSLSSGRARNEQFF,TGTGCCAGCAGTTTATCGAGCGGGAGGGCTAGGAATGAGCAGTTCTTC
few,TRBV12-3/TRBV12-4,13,.,TRBJ2-7,CASSFGSGAKEYF,.
few,TRBV11-2,13,.,TRBJ1-1,CASSPDLGTEAFF,TGTGCCAGCAGCCCCGACCTGGGCACTGAAGCTTTCTTT
few,TRBV12-5,16,.,TRBJ2-7,CASGSGTDVVWYEQYF,TGTGCTAGTGGTTCCGGGACGGACGTTGTATGGTACGAGCAGTACTTC
.,TRBV12-3/TRBV12-4,13,TRBD1,TRBJ1-2,CASSLGQGYGYTF,TGTGCCAGCAGTTTGGGACAGGGGTATGGCTACACCTTC
few,TRBV7-2,13,TRBD2,TRBJ2-1,CASSFWGGNEQFF,TGTGCCAGCAGCTTTTGGGGGGGCAATGAGCAGTTCTTC
few,TRBV10-1,15,.,TRBJ2-2,CASSTIQGNTGELFF,TGCGCCAGCAGCACGATCCAGGGGAACACCGGGGAGCTGTTTTTT
once,TRBV25-1,16,TRBD2,TRBJ2-3,CASSELSGRWTDTQYF,TGTGCCAGCAGTGAATTGAGCGGGAGATGGACAGATACGCAGTATTTT
few,TRBV20-1,14,TRBD2,TRBJ2-1,CSARTSGVGNEQFF,TGCAGTGCTAGAACGAGCGGGGTTGGAAATGAGCAGTTCTTC
.,TRBV9,17,TRBD2,TRBJ2-7,CASSPAGLALSVVEQYF,TGTGCCAGCAGCCCTGCGGGACTAGCTCTATCTGTGGTCGAGCAGTACTTC
few,TRBV9,13,.,TRBJ2-3,CASSATRGDTQYF,TGTGCCAGCAGCGCCACCAGGGGAGATACGCAGTATTTT
.,TRBV27,15,.,TRBJ2-1,CASSPYRATDNEQFF,TGTGCCAGCAGTCCTTACAGGGCAACGGACAATGAGCAGTTCTTC
few,TRBV4-1,14,.,TRBJ2-6,CASSPSPGANVLTF,TGCGCCAGCAGCCCATCCCCTGGGGCCAACGTCCTGACTTTC
.,TRBV13,16,TRBD1,TRBJ2-3,CASSSQGETSTDTQYF,TGTGCCAGCAGCTCACAGGGGGAAACTAGCACAGATACGCAGTATTTT
few,TRBV29-1,10,.,TRBJ1-2,CSVEQEGYTF,TGCAGCGTTGAACAAGAGGGCTACACCTTC
.,TRBV9,14,.,TRBJ2-5,CASSVGGLQETQYF,TGTGCCAGCAGCGTCGGGGGGCTTCAAGAGACCCAGTACTTC
.,TRBV5-6,14,TRBD1,TRBJ2-7,CASSSTGETYEQYF,TGTGCCAGCAGCTCAACAGGGGAAACATACGAGCAGTACTTC
.,TRBV29-1,14,TRBD2,TRBJ2-1,CSVVGGRPKGEQFF,TGCAGCGTTGTGGGCGGGAGGCCAAAGGGTGAGCAGTTCTTC
.,TRBV4-1,14,TRBD2,TRBJ2-7,CASSPTSGSHEQYF,TGCGCCAGCAGCCCGACTAGCGGGTCCCACGAGCAGTACTTC
.,TRBV6-5,15,.,TRBJ2-1,CASSLRPEGYNEQFF,TGTGCCAGCAGTTTGCGCCCTGAGGGATACAATGAGCAGTTCTTC
.,TRBV12-3/TRBV12-4,13,.,TRBJ2-4,CASRPPSGSREYF,TGTGCCAGCAGACCTCCCTCAGGGAGCCGGGAGTACTTC
few,TRBV4-3,14,.,TRBJ2-7,CASSPIADSYEQYF,TGCGCCAGCAGCCCGATTGCAGACTCCTACGAGCAGTACTTC
.,TRBV27,17,TRBD2,TRBJ2-1,CASSSPLRAGGPDEQFF,TGTGCCAGCAGTTCTCCCCTGCGAGCGGGGGGGCCCGATGAGCAGTTCTTC
few,TRBV3-1,15,.,TRBJ1-1,CASRTEPGLPSEAFF,TGTGCCAGCAGAACAGAACCGGGACTTCCTTCCGAAGCTTTCTTT